This TCR beta chain was observed in a study of shared clonotypes between healthy human individuals (dated by TCRdb to about 2020). A note on the overall study: A couple of women and a few men aged 18 to 49 years were included in the cohort. Different laboratories and diverse techniques were used to prepare libraries and sequence TCR repertoires, to increase sequencing depth and limit assay-specific biases. Per donor, leukapheresis produced somewhere between about 0.94 and 9.5 billion PBMCs. To estimate repertoire size and how much clonotype sharing occurs between individuals, the study deeply sequenced the blood TCR repertoires of 5 or 6 healthy adults. Per donor, three plates each were used for CD4 naive and CD4 memory, two for CD8 naive, and one for CD8 memory. The full study reports these points: Because the study included a small number of donors, the genetic and exposure-history diversity represented was limited. Rarefaction of sorted-subset datasets indicated incomplete sequencing despite the large sequencing depth. Sharing across a few donors was observed for about 5% of naive CD4, about 4% of naive CD8, 2% to 2.5% of memory CD4, and roughly 0.4% of memory CD8 clonotypes. Pairwise subsampling indicated that sequencing depth was expected to affect the degree of clonotype sharing among donors. Clonotypes shared by all four sorted-subset donors showed higher generation probabilities than non-shared clonotypes. Sampling was restricted to blood, and TCR repertoires in tissues likely differ from the TCR repertoires found in blood. Larger estimated clonotype richness was generally found for naive subsets than for memory subsets.

Using the deep immunoSEQ assay, TCR CDR3 regions were amplified from genomic DNA by multiplex PCR. Extracted genomic DNA from each cell subset was distributed evenly across all wells of several immunoSEQ 96-well plates, and each plate was treated as a replicate. For sorted subsets, each replicate PCR was loaded with around 220 ng genomic DNA, equivalent to about 30,000 T cell genomes. Purified libraries were measured with a Qubit 3.0 fluorometer, size-checked on a Bioanalyzer 2100, and measured again with the KAPA Library Quantification kit. Every immunoSEQ 96-well plate was sequenced on a separate single-read 150-cycle Illumina NextSeq 550 flow cell. On the study's bioinformatics: Because the immunoSEQ output included only junctional sequences and no quality scores, the filtering could not be the same as the filtering used for full-length reads. To assign V/J genes and CDR3, sequences were annotated against IMGT germline references using PyIR, a Python wrapper for IgBLAST v1.9. Any read was removed if the V/J assignment was weak (E-value above 1e-6), the CDR3 was missing, or the read contained stop codons, out-of-frame junctions, or ambiguous translated residues. A V3J clonotype was defined by an identical inferred V gene, J gene, and CDR3 amino acid sequence. To compute the percentage overlap between repertoires, the number of shared unique clonotypes was divided by the size of the smaller repertoire. RTK rarefaction, the Chao1 estimator, and Recon v2.1 estimates of unobserved clonotypes were used to assess repertoire richness. For all TCRbeta clonotypes obtained by the gDNA method from a handful of donors, generation probabilities were computed with OLGA. TCRdb provides this immuneACCESS table in a form limited to in-frame rearrangements. Some clones are lacking; in checked studies, under half of them reflect an unresolved V gene, and why the rest are absent is not known. From that table come the V and J calls and clone size; the DNA was used to work out D and trimming. Recorded for this sample are about 1.1 million clones; around three quarters of them occurred a single time. The top ten clones comprise 0.89% of the sample.

From the cysteine through the phenylalanine, the CDR3 covers 14 amino acids. The read is trimmed to its CDR3 DNA, 42 bases read in frame from base 1. Based on the germline V gene (reference sequence), the CDR1 and CDR2 sequences are SGHNT and YYREEE. Here V drops 4 bases and J drops 5 bases, and the junction holds 7 bases not matched to any gene. A remark on this clone: Its antigen is not yet known. There are no base qualities to consult, and no much larger clone falls within one base.

The donors were healthy, HIV-negative adults with no recently reported acute infections or vaccinations. All donors were Caucasian adults living in Nashville, Tennessee, USA. CD4+ T cells were enriched by magnetic negative selection, after which naive cells were positively selected on CD45RA and the negative fraction was taken as the memory subset. After blood collection by leukapheresis, PBMCs were isolated using Ficoll-Histopaque density gradient centrifugation and then cryopreserved in the vapor phase of liquid nitrogen. Purity and quantity of every magnetically sorted T cell population were checked by analytical flow cytometry. Genomic DNA was isolated from each sorted fraction and quantified by UV absorbance on a Nanodrop 2000c.

What was sequenced was memory CD4+ T cells from PBMCs. The cell subset or site tag for this specimen amounts to: CD45RA-negative fraction. The receptor chain draws on TRBV5-4 and TRBJ1-2, with TRBD1 identical over 8 junction bases. This clonotype originated in a man aged 18 to 29 in good health. Some clones in this sample may be carry-over from other donors' samples. Read as DNA, the sequence is TGTGCCAGCAGCGCGGACAGGGTGCATTATGGCTACACCTTC. Its translation reads: CASSADRVHYGYTF.